The following is a TCR beta chain sequence with its context. The target antigen is unknown. The germline V and J ends were trimmed by 2 bases and 3 bases, with 5 bases remaining between them. Per the germline V gene, CDR1 is MDHEN and CDR2 is SYDVKM. The CDR3 runs 12 residues. The data derive from a study of beta chain features in type 1 diabetes. Every single donor gave one heparinised blood draw, and these averaged around 110 mL. Isolated RNA was reverse transcribed in full, so expressed TCRB transcripts were sequenced. The average read count of naive, central memory and regulatory T cell samples was about 3.57 million. Assay used: immunoSEQ multiplex PCR; TCRdb lists only in-frame clones, some missing. The sample carries approximately 240,000 clones, 16% recorded once. Findings and caveats of the study: Within each of all four CD4+ subsets, Type 1 diabetes patients had TCRB CDR3s that were moderately but significantly shorter.

The chain has TRBV28 and TRBJ2-7; D uncertain. Sequenced input: naive CD4+ T cells from blood. The clonotype originates from a man aged 25 to 45 with type 1 diabetes. The CDR3 coding sequence is TGTGCCAGCAGTTTACCCCTCTACGAGCAGTACTTC. Translation gives CASSLPLYEQYF.